What follows describes a single T cell receptor beta chain. These data belong to a study of blood T cell repertoires in COVID-19. The overall study: Donors in the United States, Italy and Spain gave samples during acute or convalescent COVID-19. T cells, B-cell-depleted T cells, or PBMCs supplied cDNA or gDNA.

The CDR3 contains 13 residues. V dropped 1 base and J dropped 11 bases, with 17 bases sitting between them. Germline V gene data show CDR1 as GTSNPN and CDR2 as SVGIG (reference sequence). Profiled with immunoSEQ multiplex PCR; TCRdb holds only in-frame clones, not every one. The repertoire holds around 200,000 clones, with approximately 79% as singletons. The sequencing sample was made of peripheral blood. The sequence was obtained from a man aged 45-65 years who had recovered from COVID-19. This rearrangement joins TRBV30 to TRBJ1-1, with a tentative D call TRBD1 (6 bases). This CDR3 reads CAWSGSRGRSAFF. The CDR3 region has the DNA TGTGCCTGGAGTGGATCCAGGGGAAGGTCGGCTTTCTTT.